The rows below give T cell receptor beta chains drawn from one sample of a study of T cells in localized non-small cell lung cancer. The table came from immunoSEQ multiplex PCR; TCRdb's copy has only in-frame clones and leaves some out. Of around 45,000 clones listed, approximately 86% were seen once; the top ten hold 2.5%. The sample consisted of PBMCs, taken before any cancer treatment. Source of these receptors: a man aged 35-69 years with stage II lung adenocarcinoma. CDR3s include the opening cysteine and the closing phenylalanine or tryptophan. D genes are given only for firm matches. Clone size is given for some rows only: seen once, a few or many times, or a class if the clone is expanded.

size,J,D,V,DNA,CDR3
NA,TRBJ1-2,NA,TRBV6-5,TGTGCCAGCAGTTGGGGGAGAAAGGGCTCTAACTATGGCTACACCTTC,CASSWGRKGSNYGYTF
NA,TRBJ2-3,NA,TRBV12-5,TGTGCTAGTGGTTTAGGGGGGGGGCAAGGTACGCAGTATTTT,CASGLGGGQGTQYF
NA,TRBJ2-3,NA,TRBV10-2,TGCGCCAGCAGAATAACCAAGGGCACAGATACGCAGTATTTT,CASRITKGTDTQYF
NA,TRBJ1-6,TRBD1,TRBV30,TGTGCCTGGAGGGGGACAGCTAATTCACCCCTCCACTTT,CAWRGTANSPLHF
NA,TRBJ1-2,NA,TRBV5-6,TGTGCCAGCAGCTCCCGGGATAGTTTATACCTCTATGGCTACACCTTC,CASSSRDSLYLYGYTF
NA,TRBJ1-1,TRBD1,TRBV27,TGTGCCAGCAGTCCACTAACCGGACAGGGTGGGACTGAAGCTTTCTTT,CASSPLTGQGGTEAFF
NA,TRBJ1-5,TRBD1,TRBV6-1,TGTGCCAGCAGTGAAGGGCCCCACAGGGGCCAGCCCCAGCATTTT,CASSEGPHRGQPQHF
NA,TRBJ1-1,NA,TRBV2,TGTGCCAGCAGTGAAGCGCGACAGTGGGCTTCCGTCACTGAAGCTTTCTTT,CASSEARQWASVTEAFF
NA,TRBJ2-3,TRBD1,TRBV5-1,TGCGCCAGCAGCTTGGCCCCCGGGACAGCTTCAGGCGCAGATACGCAGTATTTT,CASSLAPGTASGADTQYF
NA,TRBJ1-4,TRBD1,TRBV19,TGTGCCAGTAGGACCGACAGGGGAAATGAAAAACTGTTTTTT,CASRTDRGNEKLFF
NA,TRBJ2-2,NA,TRBV29-1,TGCAGCTTAACGACGGGAACCGGGGAGCTGTTTTTT,CSLTTGTGELFF
NA,TRBJ1-2,TRBD1,TRBV10-3,TGTGCCAGCTCCGGGACAGCTCCTAAGGGTGGGGGGCTCTATGGCTACACCTTC,CASSGTAPKGGGLYGYTF
NA,TRBJ1-3,TRBD1,TRBV2,TGTGCCAGCAATTTGGACAGGGGAATTCTCTCTGGAAACACCATATATTTT,CASNLDRGILSGNTIYF
once,TRBJ2-1,NA,TRBV9,TGTGCCAGCACCGGGATGCGGGGTGACAATGAGCAGTTCTTC,CASTGMRGDNEQFF
NA,TRBJ2-2,TRBD2,TRBV28,TGTGCCAGCAGTTTAACGGCGGGAGGGGCGGACACCGGGGAGCTGTTTTTT,CASSLTAGGADTGELFF
few,TRBJ1-2,NA,TRBV14,TGTGCCAGCAGCCAGGCACAGGGCTTATATGGCTACACCTTC,CASSQAQGLYGYTF
NA,TRBJ2-3,TRBD1,TRBV15,TGTGCCACCAGCAGAGGAAGGGGGCCGATAACAGATACGCAGTATTTT,CATSRGRGPITDTQYF
NA,TRBJ1-1,TRBD1,TRBV5-6,TGTGCCAGCAGCTCAGGGACAGGATTGAACACTGAAGCTTTCTTT,CASSSGTGLNTEAFF
NA,TRBJ1-5,NA,TRBV27,TGTGCCAGCAGTTTAAGGGGTAGCAATCAGCCCCAGCATTTT,CASSLRGSNQPQHF
NA,TRBJ1-2,TRBD1,TRBV2,TGTGCCAGCAGTGACGGGACAGGGCCCTTAGCTAACTATGGCTACACCTTC,CASSDGTGPLANYGYTF
NA,TRBJ2-5,NA,TRBV7-6,TGTGCCAGCAGAAGGGGTGAGACCCAGTACTTC,CASRRGETQYF
NA,TRBJ1-2,NA,TRBV2,TGTGCCAGCACCCGAGGAGGATCTAACTATGGCTACACCTTC,CASTRGGSNYGYTF
few,TRBJ1-1,NA,TRBV19,TGTGCCATCACACCTTTTTCACCTATTCACACTGAAGCTTTCTTT,CAITPFSPIHTEAFF
NA,TRBJ1-6,NA,TRBV6-5,TGTGCCAGCAGTAGCAGGGTCTCACCCCTCCACTTT,CASSSRVSPLHF
NA,TRBJ2-3,TRBD2,TRBV7-3,TGTGCCAGCAGCTTAACTACCGTCTCTAGCGGGGCCCCGGATACGCAGTATTTT,CASSLTTVSSGAPDTQYF
NA,TRBJ2-1,TRBD2,TRBV5-1,TGCGCCAGCAGCTCGAGCGGGGGAAACAATGAGCAGTTCTTC,CASSSSGGNNEQFF
NA,TRBJ2-1,NA,TRBV9,TGTGCCAGCAGCGTAGCACAGGGCGAAGGTTACAATGAGCAGTTCTTC,CASSVAQGEGYNEQFF
NA,TRBJ2-1,NA,TRBV7-2,TGTGCCAGCAGCTTAAGGACTGGCTCAATAATGTACAATGAGCAGTTCTTC,CASSLRTGSIMYNEQFF
once,TRBJ2-1,TRBD1,TRBV27,TGTGCCAGCAGTACGCCGGGACAGGGGCCCCACAATGAGCAGTTCTTC,CASSTPGQGPHNEQFF
NA,TRBJ1-1,NA,TRBV29-1,TGCAGCGTTGATATGCCAGGGTTGAGGACTGAAGCTTTCTTT,CSVDMPGLRTEAFF
NA,TRBJ1-5,NA,TRBV19,TGTGCCAGTAGAGAACAGGGCAATCAGCCCCAGCATTTT,CASREQGNQPQHF
NA,TRBJ2-3,NA,TRBV6-6,TGTGCCAGCAGTTACTCCCCGCCAGATACGCAGTATTTT,CASSYSPPDTQYF
NA,TRBJ2-7,TRBD1,TRBV6-6,TGTGCCAGCAGTTACCTCAGGGGGCGCTACGAGCAGTACTTC,CASSYLRGRYEQYF
NA,TRBJ2-3,TRBD1,TRBV7-4,TGTGCCAGCAGCTTAAAGGACAGGGGTTACTGGGTCACAGATACGCAGTATTTT,CASSLKDRGYWVTDTQYF
NA,TRBJ2-1,NA,TRBV10-1,TGCGCCAGCAGTGAGGGGACCAATGAGCAGTTCTTC,CASSEGTNEQFF
NA,TRBJ2-5,TRBD1,TRBV12-5,TGTGCTAGTGGTTTGAGTCCTCGGTTCGCGCAGGGGGTTATGGAGACCCAGTACTTC,CASGLSPRFAQGVMETQYF
NA,TRBJ2-1,NA,TRBV7-8,TGTGCCAGCAGCTTAGGAGGGCATAGTAGTCGGAATGAGCAGTTCTTC,CASSLGGHSSRNEQFF
NA,TRBJ2-3,TRBD1,TRBV7-2,TGTGCCAGCAGCTCCCGGACAGGAACTTCTGTTAACACAGATACGCAGTATTTT,CASSSRTGTSVNTDTQYF
NA,TRBJ2-2,NA,TRBV27,TGTGCCAGCAGTGGCCCCAGGGGCGGGGGAACCGGGGAGCTGTTTTTT,CASSGPRGGGTGELFF
NA,TRBJ2-1,NA,TRBV9,TGTGCCAGCAGCGCCCCCCCTGCTGAGCAGTTCTTC,CASSAPPAEQFF
NA,TRBJ1-2,TRBD1,TRBV4-2,TGTGCCAGCAGCCAAGGCCCCACCGGGACAGGGGTCTATGGCTACACCTTC,CASSQGPTGTGVYGYTF
NA,TRBJ1-5,NA,TRBV5-6,TGTGCCAGCAGCTTGGTAGCACAAGGCAATCAGCCCCAGCATTTT,CASSLVAQGNQPQHF
NA,TRBJ2-5,NA,TRBV6-5,TGTGCCAGCAGTTACTCAAGGACAGTCCAAGAGACCCAGTACTTC,CASSYSRTVQETQYF
NA,TRBJ1-1,NA,TRBV27,TGTGCCAGCAGCGTATCGACGGTGAACACTGAAGCTTTCTTT,CASSVSTVNTEAFF
NA,TRBJ1-1,NA,TRBV5-5,TGTGCCAGCAGCGTGAGGGGTGGGCAAGGAAACACTGAAGCTTTCTTT,CASSVRGGQGNTEAFF
NA,TRBJ2-4,NA,TRBV29-1,TGCAGCGTCTTAGATGGACTTCTAACCAAAAACATTCAGTACTTC,CSVLDGLLTKNIQYF
NA,TRBJ1-1,TRBD1,TRBV4-1,TGCGCCAGCAGCTTTGCGACAGGGGGTAGCACTGAAGCTTTCTTT,CASSFATGGSTEAFF
NA,TRBJ1-1,NA,TRBV6-1,TGTGCCAGCAGTGAAGCTCCTCCCAGGGGTCGAGCTTTCTTT,CASSEAPPRGRAFF
NA,TRBJ1-1,TRBD1,TRBV30,TGTGCCTGGAGTGTAGGTCAGGGGGCTTTGAACACTGAAGCTTTCTTT,CAWSVGQGALNTEAFF
NA,TRBJ1-1,NA,TRBV19,TGTGCCAGTAGTATTGGAAAGGGCTACACTGAAGCTTTCTTT,CASSIGKGYTEAFF
NA,TRBJ2-5,NA,TRBV9,TGTGCCAGCAGCTCAAACCCCGGGACTGAGGGGACCCAGTACTTC,CASSSNPGTEGTQYF
NA,TRBJ2-5,NA,TRBV7-2,TGTGCCAGCAGCCATAGGGGCCTCTCGGAGACCCAGTACTTC,CASSHRGLSETQYF
NA,TRBJ1-1,NA,TRBV5-6,TGTGCCAGCAGCTCCCGCGGAGGGCTGTTGAACACTGAAGCTTTCTTT,CASSSRGGLLNTEAFF
NA,TRBJ1-1,NA,TRBV5-8,TGTGCCAGCAGCCCGACCTTAAACGGGGGAGCTTTCTTT,CASSPTLNGGAFF